Following are 29 T cell receptor beta chains from one sample sequenced in a study of response to subunit inactivated influenza vaccine. TCRdb re-called the RT-PCR reads with MiXCR, one entry per CDR3 protein. The table includes about 160,000 distinct CDR3 sequences, approximately 11% detected once. This specimen consisted of non-naive T cells sorted from PBMCs, obtained roughly 45 days after vaccination. Receptor source: a man aged 45-65 years who received an inactivated influenza vaccine.

There are many counts of this clonotype. V and J are TRBV12-3 or TRBV12-4 and TRBJ1-1; D is undetermined. V lost 5 bases to trimming and J lost 4 bases, with 14 bases between them. The CDR3 has 14 residues. CDR3 nucleotides: TGTGCCAGCAGTCTCTCCGGAGGGATCACTGAAGCTTTCTTT. Protein sequence: CASSLSGGITEAFF.

This clonotype showed up just a few times. The rearrangement links TRBV20-1 to TRBJ2-1; tentative D call: TRBD2 (6 bases). Trimming shortened V by 0 bases and J by 9 bases, and 9 bases separated the two germline ends. The CDR3 length is 12 residues. CDR1 and CDR2 from the germline V gene are DFQATT and SNEGSKA (reference sequence). The CDR3 is CSARDAGFEQFF. CDR3 nucleotide sequence: TGCAGTGCTAGAGATGCGGGGTTTGAGCAGTTCTTC.

This clonotype was found many times. The chain joins TRBV11-2 to TRBJ2-7, with 9 nucleotides matching TRBD1. CDR1 is SGHAT, CDR2 FQNNGV, per germline. With V trimmed by 5 bases and J by 7 bases, 9 bases remained unmatched. The CDR3 runs to 14 residues. CDR3 in DNA: TGTGCCAGCAGCCACAGACAGGGGGTTTATGAGCAGTACTTC. This gives the protein CASSHRQGVYEQYF.

V is TRBV3-1 and J is TRBJ2-7; D is perhaps TRBD2 (5 bases). Germline V gene sequence: CDR1 LGHDT, CDR2 YNNKEL (reference sequence). Deletions cut 0 bases from V and 8 bases from J, with 20 bases between. The CDR3 consists of 16 residues. The CDR3 nucleotides read TGTGCCAGCAGCCAAGAAACCTCTCGGGGAACCCCAAAGCAGTACTTC. Translating it yields CASSQETSRGTPKQYF.

This clonotype was detected only a few times. V is TRBV28 and J is TRBJ1-6, with D perhaps matching TRBD1 (5 bases). V gave up 2 bases and J gave up 8 bases, with 16 bases separating them. Germline V gene sequence: CDR1 MDHEN, CDR2 SYDVKM. CDR3 length: 16 amino acids. The CDR3 nucleotides read TGTGCCAGCAGTTTAAGGGCGGGGGGTATTGATTCACCCCTCCACTTT. This translates into CASSLRAGGIDSPLHF.

This clonotype occurred many times. The rearrangement links TRBV4-1 to TRBJ2-2, with a weak D call TRBD2 (5 bases). The CDR3 has 14 amino acids. Germline CDR1 and CDR2: MGHRA and YSYEKL. Trimming removed 10 bases from V and 6 bases from J, with 18 bases in between. The CDR3, as DNA: TGCGCCACCAGACGGGGTTTTCTCGCCGGGGAGCTGTTTTTT. This translates into CATRRGFLAGELFF.

This clonotype came up many times. This chain uses TRBV9 with TRBJ2-3, with 7 bases identical to TRBD1. The CDR3 sequence is 14 residues long. The germline V gene encodes CDR1 SGDLS and CDR2 YYNGEE. J gave up 1 base and V 3 bases, and 2 bases lay outside the gene matches. CDR3 region: CASSETGGTDTQYF. For the CDR3, the DNA is TGTGCCAGCAGCGAAACAGGGGGCACAGATACGCAGTATTTT.

The gene calls are TRBV12-3 or TRBV12-4 and TRBJ1-1; tentative D call: TRBD1 (6 bases). Trimming shortened V by 5 bases and J by 12 bases, and 16 bases separated the two germline ends. The CDR3 sequence is 12 residues long. The CDR3 loop is CASSMSTGRTFF. In nucleotides, the CDR3 is TGTGCCAGCAGTATGTCGACAGGCAGAACTTTCTTT.

In this sample, this clonotype turned up a few times. The V gene is TRBV14, the J gene TRBJ2-2; D gene uncertain. With 4 bases removed from V and 1 base from J, the gap between germline ends came to 10 bases. CDR1 is SGHDN, CDR2 FVKESK, per germline. The CDR3 is made up of 15 amino acids. CDR3 protein: CASSPWTGNTGELFF. CDR3 bases: TGTGCCAGCAGCCCCTGGACCGGGAACACCGGGGAGCTGTTTTTT.

This clonotype was found many times. This chain links TRBV20-1 with TRBJ2-1; unclear D gene. Germline-derived CDR1 and CDR2 are DFQATT and SNEGSKA (reference sequence). V lost 0 bases and J lost 0, with 15 bases in between. This CDR3 comprises 17 residues. This CDR3 is CSARDSAEPSSYNEQFF. DNA of the CDR3: TGCAGTGCTAGAGATTCGGCGGAGCCGAGCTCCTACAATGAGCAGTTCTTC.

The CDR3 DNA follows: TGTGCCAGCAGCTCCGGGGCTGATCAGCCCCAGCATTTT. Translating gives CASSSGADQPQHF. The genes are TRBV7-2 and TRBJ1-5, with a weak D call TRBD1 (5 bases). CDR3 length equals 13 residues. With 4 bases removed from V and 5 bases from J, the gap between germline ends came to 9 bases. Germline CDR1 and CDR2: SGHTA and FQGNSA.

This clonotype was found a few times. This chain links TRBV13 with TRBJ2-1; 7 bases fit TRBD2. CDR1 and CDR2 (germline): PRHDT, FYEKMQ (reference sequence). After removal of 5 bases from V and 8 bases from J, the junction contained 15 bases not matched to a gene. The CDR3 has 16 amino acids. CDR3 region: CASSHSLAVKGYEQFF. The CDR3 bases are TGTGCCAGCAGCCATTCCCTAGCGGTGAAGGGGTATGAGCAGTTCTTC.

This clonotype occurred a few times. The CDR3 is CASSLGPSSYNEQFF. The CDR3 nucleotides are TGTGCCAGCAGCTTAGGCCCGAGCTCCTACAATGAGCAGTTCTTC. The rearrangement joins TRBV7-9 to TRBJ2-1; D is unresolved. This CDR3 contains 15 residues. V was pared by 1 base and J by 0 bases, with 7 bases between. CDR1 and CDR2 (germline): SEHNR, FQNEAQ (reference sequence).

This clonotype turned up a few times. For the CDR3, the DNA is TGCGCCAGCAGCTTTCAGGGCAGGGCTAATGAGCAGTTCTTC. Encoded protein: CASSFQGRANEQFF. This rearrangement joins TRBV5-1 to TRBJ2-1; a possible D gene is TRBD1 (5 bases). This CDR3 is built from 14 residues. The V gene's germline CDR1 is SGHRS and CDR2 YFSETQ. V was pared by 2 bases and J by 7 bases, with 13 bases between.

The sample holds many counts of this clonotype. V usage is TRBV20-1 and J usage is TRBJ2-1; 11 positions match TRBD2. The CDR3 has 14 residues. Germline V gives CDR1 DFQATT, CDR2 SNEGSKA (reference sequence). The CDR3 reads CSLRLAGPYNEQFF. CDR3 DNA: TGCAGCCTCCGACTAGCGGGACCCTACAATGAGCAGTTCTTC.

CDR3: CASSRGTSGQGEQYF. The CDR3 DNA reads as TGCGCCAGCAGCCGGGGGACTAGCGGCCAAGGGGAGCAGTACTTC. The chain links TRBV4-3 to TRBJ2-7; TRBD2 agrees at 11 bases. V was clipped by 4 bases and J by 7 bases; unmatched bases: 9. CDR3 length equals 15 residues. Germline loops: CDR1 LGHNA, CDR2 YSLEER.

CDR3 nucleotide sequence: TGTGCCAGCAGCCTACAGCAAGAGACCCAGTACTTC. Its protein is CASSLQQETQYF. The V and J genes are TRBV7-9 and TRBJ2-5; D not resolved. There are 12 residues in the CDR3. The germline V gene encodes CDR1 SEHNR and CDR2 FQNEAQ (reference sequence). Trimming took off 5 bases at V and 2 bases at J, with 6 bases between the two ends.

The chain has TRBV28 and TRBJ1-1, with D uncertain. Trimming removed 6 bases from V and 7 bases from J, with 12 bases in between. There are 12 residues in the CDR3. CDR1 is MDHEN and CDR2 is SYDVKM in the germline V gene. In nucleotides, the CDR3 is TGTGCCAGCAGGACGGCAGCTGGTGAAGCTTTCTTT. This encodes CASRTAAGEAFF.

This clonotype has only a few counts. The CDR3 coding sequence is TGTGCCAGCAGCTATGGGACAGGGGGCCCCTTGGTGCAGTTCTTC. Amino acid sequence: CASSYGTGGPLVQFF. This chain links TRBV7-2 with TRBJ2-1; the match to TRBD1 covers 12 bases. Germline trimming cut 4 bases from V and 12 bases from J; bases unmatched to any gene: 10. Germline CDR1 reads SGHTA; CDR2 reads FQGNSA. The CDR3 sequence is 15 residues long.

There are a few counts of this clonotype. This chain links TRBV15 with TRBJ1-4; D not certain. The CDR3 length is 15 residues. Germline CDR1 reads LNHNV; CDR2 reads YYDKDF (reference sequence). V was trimmed by 4 bases and J by 6 bases, leaving 15 bases between them. The CDR3 sequence is CATSTPILPDEKLFF. As DNA, the CDR3 is TGTGCCACCAGCACCCCTATCCTCCCGGATGAAAAACTGTTTTTT.

The sample holds a few counts of this clonotype. V gene TRBV18 combines with J gene TRBJ2-1; TRBD2 matches 8 bases. Looked up from germline, CDR1 is KGHSH and CDR2 is LQKENI. V was pared by 2 bases and J by 3 bases, with 3 bases of the junction left unmatched. The CDR3 totals 15 residues. CDR3 residues: CASSPSSGDYNEQFF. The CDR3 bases are TGTGCCAGCTCACCAAGTAGCGGGGACTACAATGAGCAGTTCTTC.

Points on this clonotype: At one boundary the junction diverges from the germline segment, which might be a read error. The chain carries TRBV4-2 and TRBJ2-3; 8 bases match TRBD2. CDR1 is LGHNA, CDR2 YNFKEQ, per germline. This CDR3 region has 16 residues. CDR3 in DNA: TGTGCCAGCAGCCTGGACTTTGCGGGGGGAGCAGATGCGCAGTATTTT. Its translation: CASSLDFAGGADAQYF.

This sequence joins TRBV30 and TRBJ1-5; D remains ambiguous. V was clipped by 4 bases and J by 2 bases, with 12 bases between them. Germline V lookup: CDR1 GTSNPN, CDR2 SVGIG (reference sequence). CDR3 length: 14 amino acids. The CDR3 nucleotides are TGTGCCTGGACAACAAGCTGGGGCAATCAGCCCCAGCATTTT. This codes for CAWTTSWGNQPQHF.

There are a few counts of this clonotype. This chain links TRBV5-5 with TRBJ2-1, with D unclear. The CDR3 sequence is 13 residues long. Germline V CDR1 and CDR2: SGHKS, YYEKEE (reference sequence). Deletions cut 4 bases from V and 5 bases from J, with 10 bases between. The CDR3 region is CASSAYKDNEQFF. The CDR3 DNA reads TGTGCCAGCAGCGCCTACAAGGACAATGAGCAGTTCTTC.

The chain uses TRBV7-2 and TRBJ2-1; TRBD1 might be the D (6 bases). V was clipped by 1 base and J by 4 bases, with 14 bases between them. From germline, CDR1 is SGHTA and CDR2 FQGNSA. This CDR3 is 16 amino acids long. For the CDR3, the DNA is TGTGCCAGCAGCTTAGTTCAGTGGACAGAGTACAATGAGCAGTTCTTC. It translates to CASSLVQWTEYNEQFF.

The CDR3: CSAIQGTGNQPQHF. The CDR3 nucleotides read TGCAGTGCTATCCAGGGGACAGGCAATCAGCCCCAGCATTTT. The J gene is TRBJ1-5, the V gene TRBV20-1; 7 positions match TRBD1. CDR1 DFQATT and CDR2 SNEGSKA come from the germline V gene (reference sequence). Germline trimming cut 4 bases from V and 2 bases from J; bases unmatched to any gene: 5. The CDR3 contains 14 residues.

The chain combines TRBV7-9 with TRBJ1-4; the match to TRBD1 covers 7 bases. Germline CDR1 reads SEHNR; CDR2 reads FQNEAQ (reference sequence). The CDR3 covers 13 residues. The J segment lost 5 bases and the V segment lost 4 bases, leaving 1 base of the junction unmatched. In DNA, the CDR3 is TGTGCCAGCAGCTCGGGACAGAATGAAAAACTGTTTTTT. Residues: CASSSGQNEKLFF. Full variable domain (outside the CDR3, taken from reference TRBV7-9 and TRBJ1-4): DTGVSQNPRHKITKRGQNVTFRCDPISEHNRLYWYRQTLGQGPEFLTYFQNEAQLEKSRLLSDRFSAERPKGSFSTLEIQRTEQGDSAMYLCASSSGQNEKLFFGSGTQLSVL.

This clonotype occurred many times. The chain uses TRBV4-2 and TRBJ1-2, with D uncertain. V lost 1 base and J 7 bases, leaving 13 bases between the germline ends. Looked up from germline, CDR1 is LGHNA and CDR2 is YNFKEQ. The CDR3 covers 14 residues. The CDR3 coding sequence is TGTGCCAGCAGCCAAGGTGGGGATCAACTTGGCTACACCTTC. It translates to CASSQGGDQLGYTF.

This clonotype was picked up a small number of times. This chain links TRBV28 with TRBJ1-3; 8 bases are shared with TRBD1. Germline-derived CDR1 and CDR2 are MDHEN and SYDVKM. The CDR3 is 14 residues long. With 6 bases clipped from V and 4 bases from J, the junction kept 5 bases outside the gene matches. The CDR3 region has the DNA TGTGCCAGCAGCCGGACAGGGACGGGAAACACCATATATTTT. Protein product: CASSRTGTGNTIYF.